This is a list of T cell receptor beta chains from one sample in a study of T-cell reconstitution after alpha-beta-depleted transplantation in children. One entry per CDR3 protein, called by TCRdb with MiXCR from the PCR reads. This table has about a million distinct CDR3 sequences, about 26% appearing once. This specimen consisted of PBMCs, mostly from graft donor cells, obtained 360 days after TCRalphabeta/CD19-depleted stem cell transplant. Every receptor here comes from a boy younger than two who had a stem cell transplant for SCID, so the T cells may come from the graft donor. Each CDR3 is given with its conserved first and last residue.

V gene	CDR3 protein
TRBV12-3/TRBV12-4	CASRFLGVTYNEQFF
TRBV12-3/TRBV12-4	CASSLVWLVDWDHEQFF
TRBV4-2	CASSQYVDPTEGETQYF
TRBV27	CASRETPSIWADTQYF
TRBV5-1	CASSPASGRMNTEAFF
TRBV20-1	CSARAPWGSTDTQYF
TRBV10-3	CAISELYRDRGYEQYF
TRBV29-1	CSAAPQGAGELFF
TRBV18	CASSPNRVQPQHF
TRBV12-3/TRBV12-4	CASSPWPPNTGELFF
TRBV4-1	CASSHNLREGNYGYTF
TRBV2	CASSERNRGPQETQYF
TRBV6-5	CASSWEGTGPNEQYF
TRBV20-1	CSASSTRASTDTQYF
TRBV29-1	CSVERTATYNEQFF
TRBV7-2	CASSSRQGLGEQYF
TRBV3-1	CASSQPVLSGGAADTQYF
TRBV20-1	CSARGPSPEAFF
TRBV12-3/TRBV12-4	CASSFSHSTEAFF
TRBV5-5	CASSSIYGVGTEAFF
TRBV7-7	CASSLTHLAKNIQYF
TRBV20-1	CSASRGELAGTDTQYF
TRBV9	CASSHRQFVGETQYF
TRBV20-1	CSATSGGPTDTQYF
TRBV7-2	CASSPGPIGEQFF
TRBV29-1	CSVARDPGSPLHF
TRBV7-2	CASSLGHLLTYEQYF
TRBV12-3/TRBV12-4	CASSLVLGGVEEQYF
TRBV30	CAWSPGHFNEQFF
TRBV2	CASGTESYNEQFF
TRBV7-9	CASSLVGSSGNTIYF